This T cell receptor (beta chain) stems from a study of blood T cell repertoires in COVID-19. CDR1 KGHDR and CDR2 SFDVKD come from the germline V gene. V was pared by 3 bases and J by 0 bases, with 7 bases between. This CDR3 has 14 residues. Sequencing used immunoSEQ multiplex PCR; TCRdb keeps in-frame clones, though not all of them. The sample shows 150,000 to 200,000 clones, roughly 90% of them seen only once. Seattle patient enrollment occurred during active infection, with longitudinal follow-up thereafter. The chain carries TRBV24-1 and TRBJ2-5; D unresolved. What was sequenced was peripheral blood. This TCR came from a man aged 25-45 years with COVID-19, enrolled during active disease. The CDR3 DNA follows: TGTGCCACCAGTGATACTGGAGACCAAGAGACCCAGTACTTC. This translates into CATSDTGDQETQYF.